This TCR beta chain was recorded in a study of T cell responses to AZD1222 COVID-19 vaccine. Profiled with immunoSEQ multiplex PCR; TCRdb holds only in-frame clones, not every one. The sample includes approximately 160,000 clones, 88% of them seen just once. The V gene lost 5 bases and the J gene lost 1 base, with 8 bases spanning the gap. The germline V gene has CDR1 SEHNR and CDR2 FQNEAQ (reference sequence). This CDR3 has 13 amino acids. This clonotype originated in an adult in good health. The chain recombines TRBV7-9 with TRBJ2-5, with a tentative D call TRBD1 (6 bases). The sequencing used peripheral blood, collected on day 0 of AZD1222 vaccination. This chain's CDR3 is CASSLDSQETQYF. The CDR3 nucleotides are TGTGCCAGCAGCCTGGACAGCCAAGAGACCCAGTACTTC.